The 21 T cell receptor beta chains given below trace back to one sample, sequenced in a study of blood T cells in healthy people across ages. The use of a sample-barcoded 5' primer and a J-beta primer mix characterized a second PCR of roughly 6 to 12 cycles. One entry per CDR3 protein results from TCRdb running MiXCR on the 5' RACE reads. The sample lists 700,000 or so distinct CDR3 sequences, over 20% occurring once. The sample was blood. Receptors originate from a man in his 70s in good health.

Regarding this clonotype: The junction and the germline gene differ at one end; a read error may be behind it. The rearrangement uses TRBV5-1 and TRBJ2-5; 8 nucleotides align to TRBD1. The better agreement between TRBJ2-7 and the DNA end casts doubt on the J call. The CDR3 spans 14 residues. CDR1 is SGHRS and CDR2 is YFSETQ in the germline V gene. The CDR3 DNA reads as TGCGCCTGCAGCCAGGGACAGGTAACCTACGAGCAGTACTTC. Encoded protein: CACSQGQVTYEQYF.

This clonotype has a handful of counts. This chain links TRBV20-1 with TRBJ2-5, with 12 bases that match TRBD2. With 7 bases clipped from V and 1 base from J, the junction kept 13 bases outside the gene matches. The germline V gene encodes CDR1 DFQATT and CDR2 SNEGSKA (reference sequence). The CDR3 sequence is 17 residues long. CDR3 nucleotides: TGCAGTGGGATGGGGTTAACTAGCGGGAGGACCCAAGAGACCCAGTACTTC. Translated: CSGMGLTSGRTQETQYF.

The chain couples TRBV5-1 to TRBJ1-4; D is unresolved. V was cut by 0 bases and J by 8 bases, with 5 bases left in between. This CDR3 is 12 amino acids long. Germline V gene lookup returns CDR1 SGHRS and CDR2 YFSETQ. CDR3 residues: CASSLDFEKLFF. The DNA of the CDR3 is TGCGCCAGCAGCTTGGATTTCGAAAAACTGTTTTTT.

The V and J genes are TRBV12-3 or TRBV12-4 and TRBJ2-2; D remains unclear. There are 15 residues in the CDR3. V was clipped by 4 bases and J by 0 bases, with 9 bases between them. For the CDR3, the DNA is TGTGCCAGCAGTTCCATCAGGCCGAACACCGGGGAGCTGTTTTTT. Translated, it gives CASSSIRPNTGELFF.

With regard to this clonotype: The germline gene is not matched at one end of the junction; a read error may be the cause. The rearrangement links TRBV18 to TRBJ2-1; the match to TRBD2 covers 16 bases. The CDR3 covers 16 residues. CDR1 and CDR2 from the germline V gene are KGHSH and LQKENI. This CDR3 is CASSSPGLAGGAEQFF. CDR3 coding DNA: TGTGCCAGCTCATCACCGGGACTAGCGGGAGGGGCTGAGCAGTTCTTC.

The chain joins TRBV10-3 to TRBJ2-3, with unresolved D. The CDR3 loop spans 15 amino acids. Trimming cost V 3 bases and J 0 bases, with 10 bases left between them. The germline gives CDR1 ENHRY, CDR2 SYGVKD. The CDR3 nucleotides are TGTGCCATCAGTGAACCCAGAGCTAGCACAGATACGCAGTATTTT. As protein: CAISEPRASTDTQYF.

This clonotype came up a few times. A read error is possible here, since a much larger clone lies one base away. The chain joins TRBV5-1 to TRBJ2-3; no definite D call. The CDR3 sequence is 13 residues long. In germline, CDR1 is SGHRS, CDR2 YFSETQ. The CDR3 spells CPSSSRVSDTQYF. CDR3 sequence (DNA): TGCCCCAGCAGCTCCCGGGTTTCAGATACGCAGTATTTT.

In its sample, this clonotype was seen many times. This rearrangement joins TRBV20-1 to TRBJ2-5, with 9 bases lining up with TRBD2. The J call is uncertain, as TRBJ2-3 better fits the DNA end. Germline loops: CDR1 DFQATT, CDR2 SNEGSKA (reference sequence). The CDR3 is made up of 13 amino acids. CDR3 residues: CSARTSGRGTQYF. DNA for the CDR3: TGCAGTGCTAGAACTAGCGGGCGGGGTACGCAGTATTTT.

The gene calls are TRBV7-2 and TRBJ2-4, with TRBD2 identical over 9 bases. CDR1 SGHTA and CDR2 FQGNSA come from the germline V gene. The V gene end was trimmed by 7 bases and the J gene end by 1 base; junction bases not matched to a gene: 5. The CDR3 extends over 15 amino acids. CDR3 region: CASTIAGAAKNIQYF. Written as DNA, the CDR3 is TGTGCCAGCACCATAGCGGGAGCGGCCAAAAACATTCAGTACTTC.

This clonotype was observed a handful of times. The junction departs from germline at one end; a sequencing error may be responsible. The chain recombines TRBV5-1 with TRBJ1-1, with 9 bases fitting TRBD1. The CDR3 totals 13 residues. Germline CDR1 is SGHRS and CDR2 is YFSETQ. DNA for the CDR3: TGCGCCGGCAGCTTGGAGGGACAGGGAGAAGCTTTCTTT. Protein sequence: CAGSLEGQGEAFF.

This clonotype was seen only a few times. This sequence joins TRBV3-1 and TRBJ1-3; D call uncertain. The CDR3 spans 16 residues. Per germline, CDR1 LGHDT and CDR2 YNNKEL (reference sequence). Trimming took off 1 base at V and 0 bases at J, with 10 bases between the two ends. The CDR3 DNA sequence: TGTGCCAGCAGCCAAGTGGCGGGAAGCTCTGGAAACACCATATATTTT. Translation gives CASSQVAGSSGNTIYF.

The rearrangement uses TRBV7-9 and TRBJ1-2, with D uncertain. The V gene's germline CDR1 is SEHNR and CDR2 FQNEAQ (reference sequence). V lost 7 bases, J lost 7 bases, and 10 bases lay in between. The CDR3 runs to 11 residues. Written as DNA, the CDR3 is TGTGCCAGCACCCAATCCGGTGGCTACACCTTC. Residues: CASTQSGGYTF.

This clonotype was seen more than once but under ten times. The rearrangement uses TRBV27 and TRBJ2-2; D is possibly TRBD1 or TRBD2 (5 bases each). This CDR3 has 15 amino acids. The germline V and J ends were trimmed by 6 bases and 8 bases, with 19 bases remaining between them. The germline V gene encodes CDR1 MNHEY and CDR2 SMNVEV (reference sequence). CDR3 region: CASSPGAARAGELFF. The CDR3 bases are TGTGCCAGCAGCCCCGGGGCGGCCAGGGCTGGGGAGCTGTTTTTT.

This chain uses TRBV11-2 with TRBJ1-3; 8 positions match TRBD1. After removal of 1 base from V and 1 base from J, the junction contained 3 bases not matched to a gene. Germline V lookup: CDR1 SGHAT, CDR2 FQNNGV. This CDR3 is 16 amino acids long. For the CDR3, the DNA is TGTGCCAGCAGCTTAGTGACAGGGGCATCTGGAAACACCATATATTTT. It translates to CASSLVTGASGNTIYF.

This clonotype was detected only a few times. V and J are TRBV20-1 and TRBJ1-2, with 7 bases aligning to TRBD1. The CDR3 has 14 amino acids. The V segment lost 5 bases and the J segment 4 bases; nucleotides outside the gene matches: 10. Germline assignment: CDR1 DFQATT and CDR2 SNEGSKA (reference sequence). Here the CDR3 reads CSAGPTGAAYGYTF. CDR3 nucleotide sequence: TGCAGTGCTGGACCAACAGGGGCGGCCTATGGCTACACCTTC.

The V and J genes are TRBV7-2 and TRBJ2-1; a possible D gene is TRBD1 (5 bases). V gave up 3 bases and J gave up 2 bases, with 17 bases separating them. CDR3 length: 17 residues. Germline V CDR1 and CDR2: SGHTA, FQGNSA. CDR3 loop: CASSFFLGVGTYNEQFF. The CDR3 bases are TGTGCCAGCAGCTTTTTTCTAGGGGTGGGTACCTACAATGAGCAGTTCTTC. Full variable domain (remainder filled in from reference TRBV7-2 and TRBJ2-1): GAGVSQSPSNKVTEKGKDVELRCDPISGHTALYWYRQSLGQGLEFLIYFQGNSAPDKSGLPSDRFSAERTGGSVSTLTIQRTQQEDSAVYLCASSFFLGVGTYNEQFFGPGTRLTVL.

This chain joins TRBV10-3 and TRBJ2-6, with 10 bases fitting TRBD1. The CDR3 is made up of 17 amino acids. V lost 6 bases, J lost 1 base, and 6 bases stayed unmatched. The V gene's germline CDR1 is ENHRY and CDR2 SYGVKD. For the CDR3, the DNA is TGTGCCATCAGACCGGGACAGGGGAAATCTGGGGCCAACGTCCTGACTTTC. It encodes CAIRPGQGKSGANVLTF.

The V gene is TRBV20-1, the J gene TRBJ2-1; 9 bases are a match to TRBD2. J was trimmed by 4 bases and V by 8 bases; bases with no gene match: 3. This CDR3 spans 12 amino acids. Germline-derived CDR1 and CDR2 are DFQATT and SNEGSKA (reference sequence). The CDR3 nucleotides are TGCAGTCTTAGCGGGGGATACAATGAGCAGTTCTTC. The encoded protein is CSLSGGYNEQFF.

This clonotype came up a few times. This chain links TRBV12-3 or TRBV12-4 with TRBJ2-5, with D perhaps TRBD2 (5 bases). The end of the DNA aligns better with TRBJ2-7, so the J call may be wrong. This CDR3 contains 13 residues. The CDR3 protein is CASSLGRPYEQYV. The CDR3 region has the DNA TGTGCCAGCAGTTTGGGGAGACCCTACGAGCAGTACGTC.

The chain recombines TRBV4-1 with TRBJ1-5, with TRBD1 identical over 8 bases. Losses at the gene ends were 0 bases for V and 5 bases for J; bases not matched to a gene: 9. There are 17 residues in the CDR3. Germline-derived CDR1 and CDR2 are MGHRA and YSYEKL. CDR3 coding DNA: TGCGCCAGCAGCCAAGATTACCCCGGGACAGGCGATCAGCCCCAGCATTTT. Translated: CASSQDYPGTGDQPQHF.

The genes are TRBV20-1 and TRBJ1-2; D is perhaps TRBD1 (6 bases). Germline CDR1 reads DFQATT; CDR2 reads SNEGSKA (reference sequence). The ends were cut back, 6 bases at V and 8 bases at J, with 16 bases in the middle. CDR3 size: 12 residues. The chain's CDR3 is CSAPRGAGGYTF. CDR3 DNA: TGCAGTGCCCCACGGGGGGCGGGGGGCTACACCTTC.